This TCR beta chain was sequenced during a study of cytomegalovirus exposure and HLA in healthy donors. Study-level findings and limits: Researchers counted roughly 150 TCR beta chains as cytomegalovirus-associated.

As to this clone: As yet, its antigen is unknown.

This CDR3 comprises 14 residues. V lost 11 bases, J lost 0 bases, and 13 bases lay in between. Germline CDR1 and CDR2: ENHRY and SYGVKD. Produced via immunoSEQ multiplex PCR; TCRdb's table is partial and in-frame only. The sample has 150,000 to 200,000 clones, 88% seen once. The TCR comes from a man aged 18 to 29 in good health and CMV-seronegative. The V gene is TRBV10-3, the J gene TRBJ2-2; TRBD2 might be the D (6 bases). The sequencing sample was made of PBMCs. This CDR3 is CASGLPSNTGELFF. In nucleotides, the CDR3 is TGTGCCTCGGGACTTCCTTCGAACACCGGGGAGCTGTTTTTT.